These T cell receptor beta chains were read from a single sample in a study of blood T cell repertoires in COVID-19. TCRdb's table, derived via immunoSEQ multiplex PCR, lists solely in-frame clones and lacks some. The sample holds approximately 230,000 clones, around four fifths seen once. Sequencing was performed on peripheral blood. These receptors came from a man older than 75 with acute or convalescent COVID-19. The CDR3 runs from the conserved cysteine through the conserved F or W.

cdr3_aa: CASSLGQGSQPQHF
v_call: TRBV7-8
j_call: TRBJ1-5

cdr3_aa: CAWRSGTSGIYEQFF
v_call: TRBV30
j_call: TRBJ2-1

cdr3_aa: CASSNHPSGLYNEQFF
v_call: TRBV19
j_call: TRBJ2-1

cdr3_aa: CASSSLRGWNYGYTF
v_call: TRBV28
j_call: TRBJ1-2

cdr3_aa: CATSDLSRTGGSEQFF
v_call: TRBV24-1
j_call: TRBJ2-1

cdr3_aa: CASSYSRTSGSYTQYF
v_call: TRBV6-5
j_call: TRBJ2-3

cdr3_aa: CASSNPGQGKTFF
v_call: TRBV21-1
j_call: TRBJ1-1

cdr3_aa: CASSGTALSNQPQHF
v_call: TRBV2
j_call: TRBJ1-5

cdr3_aa: CASRDRTLETQYF
v_call: TRBV2
j_call: TRBJ2-5

cdr3_aa: CASSLNDRSEQYF
v_call: TRBV28
j_call: TRBJ2-7

cdr3_aa: CASSQAEARYTF
v_call: TRBV3-1/TRBV3-2
j_call: TRBJ1-2

cdr3_aa: CASSLSRVETQYF
v_call: TRBV28
j_call: TRBJ2-5

cdr3_aa: CASSQSPSTYEQYF
v_call: TRBV3-1/TRBV3-2
j_call: TRBJ2-7

cdr3_aa: CASSLGGQGQTQYF
v_call: TRBV7-2
j_call: TRBJ2-5

cdr3_aa: CASSWTGIDYGYTF
v_call: TRBV6-5
j_call: TRBJ1-2

cdr3_aa: CSASKPGGGTQYF
v_call: TRBV20-1
j_call: TRBJ2-3

cdr3_aa: CASSSRGPDTQYF
v_call: TRBV11-3
j_call: TRBJ2-3

cdr3_aa: CASSPGTIFYEQYF
v_call: TRBV4-1
j_call: TRBJ2-7

cdr3_aa: CAWSRQGRTEAFF
v_call: TRBV30
j_call: TRBJ1-1

cdr3_aa: CASSQVPGQREETQYF
v_call: TRBV3-1/TRBV3-2
j_call: TRBJ2-5

cdr3_aa: CASSSKGISGEQYF
v_call: TRBV6-5
j_call: TRBJ2-7

cdr3_aa: CASSLEQVNGYEQYF
v_call: TRBV11-2
j_call: TRBJ2-7

cdr3_aa: CASSVRTGYNEQFF
v_call: TRBV2
j_call: TRBJ2-1

cdr3_aa: CSASQGVAGWGYTF
v_call: TRBV20-1
j_call: TRBJ1-2

cdr3_aa: CASSRYRDRDIHEQYF
v_call: TRBV19
j_call: TRBJ2-7

cdr3_aa: CASSTGTSGGVTDTQYF
v_call: TRBV5-1
j_call: TRBJ2-3

cdr3_aa: CASSPDSGVPEAFF
v_call: TRBV18
j_call: TRBJ1-1

cdr3_aa: CASSRRLRDEKLFF
v_call: TRBV5-6
j_call: TRBJ1-4

cdr3_aa: CASSPATGSYEQYF
v_call: TRBV3-1/TRBV3-2
j_call: TRBJ2-7

cdr3_aa: CASSPVRIWSGNNEQYF
v_call: TRBV7-8
j_call: TRBJ2-7

cdr3_aa: CASSRGAYEQYF
v_call: TRBV5-4
j_call: TRBJ2-7

cdr3_aa: CASRLAGGPDTQYF
v_call: TRBV27
j_call: TRBJ2-3

cdr3_aa: CASSSQVYEQYF
v_call: TRBV5-8
j_call: TRBJ2-7

cdr3_aa: CASSFLAGGDGELFF
v_call: TRBV27
j_call: TRBJ2-2

cdr3_aa: CASSTGRTRAEAFF
v_call: TRBV3-1/TRBV3-2
j_call: TRBJ1-1

cdr3_aa: CASSSGTQGPYDSRYF
v_call: TRBV2
j_call: TRBJ2-7

cdr3_aa: CASNPDGGRETQYF
v_call: TRBV19
j_call: TRBJ2-5